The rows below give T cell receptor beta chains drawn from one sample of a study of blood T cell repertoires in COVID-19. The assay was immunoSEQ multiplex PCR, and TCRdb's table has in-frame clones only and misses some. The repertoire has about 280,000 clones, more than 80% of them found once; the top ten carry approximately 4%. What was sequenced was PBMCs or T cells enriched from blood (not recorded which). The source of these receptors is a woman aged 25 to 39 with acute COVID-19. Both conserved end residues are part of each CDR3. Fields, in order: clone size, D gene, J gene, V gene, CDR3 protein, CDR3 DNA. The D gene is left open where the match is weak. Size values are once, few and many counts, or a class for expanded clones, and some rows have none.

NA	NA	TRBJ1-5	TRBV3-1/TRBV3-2	CASSQQAGDSNQPQHF	TGTGCCAGCAGCCAACAAGCGGGGGATAGCAATCAGCCCCAGCATTTT
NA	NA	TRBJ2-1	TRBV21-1	CASSKGSGRVYEQFF	TGTGCCAGCAGCAAAGGAAGCGGGAGGGTTTATGAGCAGTTCTTC
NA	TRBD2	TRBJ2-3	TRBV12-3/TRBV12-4	CASSNAGEDTQYF	TGTGCCAGCAGTAACGCGGGGGAAGATACGCAGTATTTT
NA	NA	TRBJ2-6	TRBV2	CASSPGSGANVLTF	TGTGCCAGCAGTCCGGGCTCTGGGGCCAACGTCCTGACTTTC
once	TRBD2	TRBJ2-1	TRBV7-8	CASSLVPSGGNEQFF	TGTGCCAGCAGCTTAGTCCCGAGCGGGGGTAATGAGCAGTTCTTC
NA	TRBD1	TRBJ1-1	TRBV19	CATRDRPNTEAFF	TGTGCCACGCGGGACAGACCAAACACTGAAGCTTTCTTT
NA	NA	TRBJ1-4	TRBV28	CASGRGATNEKLFF	TGTGCCAGCGGGCGGGGAGCAACTAATGAAAAACTGTTTTTT
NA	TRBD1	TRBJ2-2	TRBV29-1	CSGGMGTGTNTGELFF	TGCAGCGGGGGGATGGGGACAGGGACGAACACCGGGGAGCTGTTTTTT
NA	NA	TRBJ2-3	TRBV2	CASSDRGSGTDTQYF	TGTGCCAGCAGTGATCGGGGGTCAGGCACAGATACGCAGTATTTT
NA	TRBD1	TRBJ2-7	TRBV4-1	CASSQEQGSYEQYF	TGCGCCAGCAGCCAAGAACAGGGGTCCTACGAGCAGTACTTC
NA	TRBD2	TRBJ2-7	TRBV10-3	CAISANPGTSGHEQYF	TGTGCCATCAGTGCAAATCCCGGGACTAGCGGGCACGAGCAGTACTTC
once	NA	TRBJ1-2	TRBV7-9	CASSLRSTDGYTF	TGTGCCAGCAGCTTAAGGTCAACAGATGGCTACACCTTC
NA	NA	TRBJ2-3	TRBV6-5	CASFGATDTQYF	TGTGCCAGCTTTGGAGCCACAGATACGCAGTATTTT
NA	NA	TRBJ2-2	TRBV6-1	CASSEAEFGVGELFF	TGTGCCAGCAGTGAGGCTGAGTTCGGAGTCGGGGAGCTGTTTTTT
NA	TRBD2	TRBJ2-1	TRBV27	CASSWAAGGPMHEQFF	TGTGCCAGCAGTTGGGCGGCGGGAGGGCCCATGCATGAGCAGTTCTTC
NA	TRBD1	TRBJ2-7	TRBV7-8	CASSRGQGGAYEQYF	TGTGCCAGCAGCCGAGGACAGGGTGGGGCCTACGAGCAGTACTTC
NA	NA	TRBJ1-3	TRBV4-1	CASSQDRGSLGNTIYF	TGCGCCAGCAGCCAAGATAGGGGTTCTCTCGGAAACACCATATATTTT
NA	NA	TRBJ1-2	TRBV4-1	CASSQDTRGAVYGYTF	TGCGCCAGCAGCCAAGATACAAGGGGCGCGGTCTATGGCTACACCTTC
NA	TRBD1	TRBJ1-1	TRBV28	CASSFPRSGTGGFEAFF	TGTGCCAGCAGTTTCCCCCGCTCCGGGACAGGGGGCTTTGAAGCTTTCTTT